Listed below are T cell receptor beta chains from one sample, sequenced in a study of T cells after yellow fever vaccination. TCRdb analysed the 5' RACE reads with MiXCR anew, one entry per CDR3 protein. The sample has about 160,000 distinct CDR3 sequences; about 7% are singletons. This material consisted of CD4+ T cells sorted from PBMCs, taken 5 to 6 days after the first yellow fever vaccination. The receptors were gathered from a man aged 18 to 30 who received the YFV17D yellow fever vaccine. The CDR3 runs from the conserved cysteine through the conserved F or W. The D gene is left open where the match is weak. Not all rows give a size; the values are once, few, many and, for expanded clones, a class.

J gene,V gene,clone size,D gene,CDR3 protein,CDR3 DNA
TRBJ1-6,TRBV4-2,many,-,CASSQEGGAINSPLHF,TGTGCCAGCAGCCAAGAAGGAGGGGCTATTAATTCACCCCTCCACTTT
TRBJ2-7,TRBV7-2,few,TRBD2,CASSRTSGGAAYEQYF,TGTGCCAGCAGCCGGACTAGCGGGGGGGCCGCCTACGAGCAGTACTTC
TRBJ2-1,TRBV7-2,many,-,CASSRGDEQFF,TGTGCCAGCAGCCGGGGTGATGAGCAGTTCTTC
TRBJ2-5,TRBV10-3,-,TRBD2,CAISDPGGQETQYF,TGTGCCATCAGTGATCCGGGGGGGCAAGAGACCCAGTACTTC
TRBJ1-2,TRBV18,few,-,CASSADLSNYGYTF,TGTGCCAGCTCGGCCGATTTATCGAACTATGGCTACACCTTC
TRBJ2-5,TRBV29-1,many,-,CSVDLRGLEGTQYF,TGCAGCGTTGACCTAAGAGGACTCGAGGGGACCCAGTACTTC
TRBJ1-2,TRBV4-1,few,-,CASSQEFPGGGNGYTF,TGCGCCAGCAGCCAAGAGTTTCCCGGGGGAGGGAATGGCTACACCTTC
TRBJ1-5,TRBV6-2/TRBV6-3,many,TRBD1,CASSYSPDRGHQPQHF,TGTGCCAGCAGTTACTCTCCGGACAGGGGGCATCAGCCCCAGCATTTT
TRBJ2-4,TRBV20-1,-,-,CSATQNWGTKNIQYF,TGCAGTGCTACACAGAATTGGGGGACCAAAAACATTCAGTACTTC
TRBJ2-7,TRBV5-1,many,TRBD2,CASSGKTSGSSYEQYF,TGCGCCAGCAGCGGAAAGACTAGCGGCAGCTCCTACGAGCAGTACTTC
TRBJ2-1,TRBV7-8,few,TRBD2,CASSLVLAWERDSYNEQFF,TGTGCCAGCAGCTTAGTGTTAGCTTGGGAGCGGGACTCCTACAATGAGCAGTTCTTC
TRBJ2-1,TRBV11-1,few,TRBD1,CASSYYRGENEQFF,TGTGCCAGCAGCTACTACAGGGGTGAGAATGAGCAGTTCTTC
TRBJ1-2,TRBV11-2,many,-,CASSSYRVGGYTF,TGTGCCAGCAGCTCATACAGGGTGGGGGGCTACACCTTC
TRBJ1-1,TRBV7-8,many,-,CASSLAIGEGAFF,TGTGCCAGCAGCTTAGCGATCGGGGAGGGGGCTTTCTTT
TRBJ2-5,TRBV29-1,many,-,CSVLVVRRETQYF,TGCAGCGTTCTTGTGGTTCGGCGAGAGACCCAGTACTTC
TRBJ1-2,TRBV6-5,many,-,CASRSTSNYGYTF,TGTGCCAGCAGATCGACTTCTAACTATGGCTACACCTTC
TRBJ1-3,TRBV20-1,few,-,CSAWGSSGNTIYF,TGCAGTGCCTGGGGGAGCTCTGGAAACACCATATATTTT
TRBJ2-3,TRBV10-3,many,-,CAISESKQTDTQYF,TGTGCCATCAGTGAGTCGAAACAAACAGATACGCAGTATTTT
TRBJ1-1,TRBV12-3/TRBV12-4,many,-,CASSTPTGRTEAFF,TGTGCCAGCAGTACTCCGACAGGTAGGACTGAAGCTTTCTTT
TRBJ2-7,TRBV15,many,-,CATSTTGPSYEQYF,TGTGCCACCAGCACTACAGGTCCCTCCTACGAGCAGTACTTC
TRBJ2-3,TRBV6-1,many,TRBD2,CATPGTSGGTQYF,TGTGCCACCCCAGGGACTAGCGGGGGTACGCAGTATTTT
TRBJ2-5,TRBV12-3/TRBV12-4,many,TRBD2,CASSPLAGGLGTQYF,TGTGCCAGCAGTCCCTTGGCGGGGGGGTTGGGGACCCAGTACTTC
TRBJ1-2,TRBV5-1,many,-,CASSLHGGTDYGYTF,TGCGCCAGCAGCTTGCATGGGGGGACGGATTATGGCTACACCTTC
TRBJ2-3,TRBV24-1,few,TRBD2,CATSDLQRGKTDTQYF,TGTGCCACCAGTGACCTTCAGCGGGGAAAGACAGATACGCAGTATTTT
TRBJ1-2,TRBV7-2,many,TRBD1,CASSPGTGGRGYTF,TGTGCCAGCAGTCCGGGGACAGGGGGACGAGGCTACACCTTC
TRBJ1-2,TRBV12-2,-,-,CASRLRDRGDYGYTF,TGTGCAAGTCGCTTAAGAGACAGGGGGGATTATGGCTACACCTTC
TRBJ2-2,TRBV20-1,many,TRBD1,CSARDSGTGGTGELFF,TGCAGTGCTAGAGATTCGGGGACAGGGGGAACCGGGGAGCTGTTTTTT
TRBJ1-2,TRBV5-1,many,-,CASSLNPGRGYTF,TGCGCCAGCAGCCTGAACCCAGGGCGTGGCTACACCTTC
TRBJ2-5,TRBV5-1,few,TRBD2,CASTRGAGGQETQYF,TGCGCCAGCACCCGGGGAGCGGGGGGCCAAGAGACCCAGTACTTC
TRBJ2-7,TRBV6-5,many,TRBD1,CASSRGLASYEQYF,TGTGCCAGCAGCAGGGGGCTAGCATCCTACGAGCAGTACTTC
TRBJ2-3,TRBV20-1,many,-,CSAREGFADTQYF,TGCAGTGCTAGGGAGGGTTTCGCAGATACGCAGTATTTT